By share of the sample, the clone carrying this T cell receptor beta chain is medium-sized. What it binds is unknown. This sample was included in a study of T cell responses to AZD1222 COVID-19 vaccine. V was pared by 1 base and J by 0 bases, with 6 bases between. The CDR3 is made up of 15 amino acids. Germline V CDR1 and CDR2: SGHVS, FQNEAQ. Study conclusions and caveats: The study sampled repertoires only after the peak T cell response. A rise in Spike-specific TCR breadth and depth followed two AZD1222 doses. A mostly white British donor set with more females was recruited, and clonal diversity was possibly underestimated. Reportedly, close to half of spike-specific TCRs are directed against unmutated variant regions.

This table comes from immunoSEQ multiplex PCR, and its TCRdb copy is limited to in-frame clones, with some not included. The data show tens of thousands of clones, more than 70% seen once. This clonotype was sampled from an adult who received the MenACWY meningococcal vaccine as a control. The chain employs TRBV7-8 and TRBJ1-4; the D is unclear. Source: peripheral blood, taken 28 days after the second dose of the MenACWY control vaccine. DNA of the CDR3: TGTGCCAGCAGCTTAGTTTCCACAACTAATGAAAAACTGTTTTTT. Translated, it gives CASSLVSTTNEKLFF.